A selection of T cell receptor beta chains follows, all from one sample in a study of regulatory T cells in long-lasting Graves disease. Using its own MiXCR run on the multiplex PCR reads, TCRdb lists one record per CDR3 protein. The sample has around 480,000 distinct CDR3 sequences, around 15% seen once; the top ten hold approximately 25%. These data were likewise used in another study, on T cells in Graves' hyperthyroidism and ophthalmopathy.

The material sequenced was peripheral blood mononuclear cells (PBMCs), taken at new diagnosis, from a patient treated with antithyroid drugs. The receptors were gathered from a woman aged 40-60 years with Graves disease. The CDR3 runs from the conserved cysteine through the conserved F or W. D genes are given only for firm matches. Clone size, where shown, is once, few, many, or a class for clones that have expanded.

v_call	clone_size	j_call	d_call	cdr3_nt	cdr3_aa
TRBV12-3/TRBV12-4	once	TRBJ1-2	-	TGTGCCATCAGTGATTCCCCCGAGCTTGGCTACACCTTC	CAISDSPELGYTF
TRBV24-1	-	TRBJ2-2	TRBD2	TGTGCCACCCGGGGACTAGCGGTCACCGGGGAGCTGTTTTTT	CATRGLAVTGELFF
TRBV7-9	few	TRBJ1-3	-	TGTGCCAGCAGCCCTAAGAGCTCTGGAAACACCATATATTTT	CASSPKSSGNTIYF
TRBV19	few	TRBJ2-5	TRBD1	TGTGCCAGCTCACAGGGGGTCGTTGAGACCCAGTACTTC	CASSQGVVETQYF
TRBV4-1	few	TRBJ1-1	-	TGCGCCAGCAGCCGCCAAAGGGAAACTGAAGCTTTCTTT	CASSRQRETEAFF
TRBV3-1	many	TRBJ2-5	-	TGTGCCAGCAGCCAAGATCCGGCAGGTCTTGAGACCCAGTACTTC	CASSQDPAGLETQYF
TRBV4-1	few	TRBJ1-1	-	TGCGCCAGCAGCCACCCCCAGGTTCCCACTGAAGCTTTCTTT	CASSHPQVPTEAFF
TRBV20-1	many	TRBJ1-4	-	TGCAGTGCCAAGGACTGGGCGAAGACTAATGAAAAACTGTTTTTT	CSAKDWAKTNEKLFF
TRBV5-1	many	TRBJ2-3	TRBD2	TGCGCCAGCAGCTTGGGACTAGCGGGGGTCAGCACAGATACGCAGTATTTT	CASSLGLAGVSTDTQYF
TRBV30	many	TRBJ2-2	-	TGTGCCTGGGTCGGCGGTCTGAACACCGGGGAGCTGTTTTTT	CAWVGGLNTGELFF